This entry is about one TCR beta chain. The protocol was immunoSEQ multiplex PCR, while the TCRdb copy is restricted to in-frame clones and leaves out a portion. Among roughly 140,000 clones, just over 85% were seen once, and the ten largest hold almost 8%. The sample originates from a study of cytomegalovirus exposure and HLA in healthy donors. Trimming stripped 7 bases from V and 6 bases from J, with 12 bases between. CDR3 size: 13 residues. CDR1 LNHDA and CDR2 SQIVND come from the germline V gene (reference sequence). Sequences were obtained from PBMCs. This chain uses TRBV19 with TRBJ2-2; perhaps TRBD2 as D (5 bases). This clonotype was obtained from a woman under 30 in good health and CMV-seropositive. The CDR3 spells CASTLGSPGELFF. CDR3 bases: TGTGCCAGTACACTAGGGTCCCCCGGGGAGCTGTTTTTT. Looking up the rest from reference TRBV19 and TRBJ2-2 gives the full variable domain: DGGITQSPKYLFRKEGQNVTLSCEQNLNHDAMYWYRQDPGQGLRLIYYSQIVNDFQKGDIAEGYSVSREKKESFPLTVTSAQKNPTAFYLCASTLGSPGELFFGEGSRLTVL.